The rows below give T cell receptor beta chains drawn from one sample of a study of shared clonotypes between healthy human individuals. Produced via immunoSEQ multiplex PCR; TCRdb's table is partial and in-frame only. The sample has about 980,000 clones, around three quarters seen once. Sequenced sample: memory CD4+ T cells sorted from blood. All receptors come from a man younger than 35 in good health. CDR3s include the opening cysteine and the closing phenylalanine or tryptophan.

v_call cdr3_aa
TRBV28 CATLGDRGTTNEKLFF
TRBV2 CASRTGVSFYEQYF
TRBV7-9 CASSSTVQGTDTQYF
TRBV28 CASSLWSSGGYEQFF
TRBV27 CASSPDRGSGGYTF
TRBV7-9 CASSLARWEGSAGANVLTF
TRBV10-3 CAISGPGRTSTDTQYF
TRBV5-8 CASQWGASNQPQHF
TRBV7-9 CASSLLREEQYF
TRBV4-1 CASSQNTYTPGGPQHF
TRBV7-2 CASSLDRVYEQYF
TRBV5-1 CASSLQPRHVSNQPQHF
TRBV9 CASSVTQIVSNEQFF
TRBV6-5 CASSYGGTGYEQYF
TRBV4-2 CASSQEATGFHEQYF
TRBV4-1 CASSQGGRGNTEAFF
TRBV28 CASSFPGKPNTGELFF
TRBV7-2 CASRPRGSANTGELFF
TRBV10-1 CAKFQGTPYEQYF
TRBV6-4 CASSAATGGGGETQYF
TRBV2 CASSTGLRGETQYF
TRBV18 CASSPLDTNYGYTF
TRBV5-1 CASSWTGGHVITEAFF
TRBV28 CASSTPRGQHQPQHF